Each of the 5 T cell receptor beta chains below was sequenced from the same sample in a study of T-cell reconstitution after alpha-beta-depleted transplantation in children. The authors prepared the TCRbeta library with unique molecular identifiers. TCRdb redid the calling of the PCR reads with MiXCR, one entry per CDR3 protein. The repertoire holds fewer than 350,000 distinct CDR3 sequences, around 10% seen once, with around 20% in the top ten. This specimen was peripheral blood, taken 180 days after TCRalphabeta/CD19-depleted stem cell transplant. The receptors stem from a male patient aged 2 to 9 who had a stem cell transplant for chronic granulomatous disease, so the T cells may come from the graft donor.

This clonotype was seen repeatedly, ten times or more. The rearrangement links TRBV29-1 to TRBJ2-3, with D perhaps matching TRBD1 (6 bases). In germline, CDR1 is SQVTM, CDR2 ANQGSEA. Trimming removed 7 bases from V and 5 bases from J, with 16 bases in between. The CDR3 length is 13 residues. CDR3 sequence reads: CSARTVGRDTQYF. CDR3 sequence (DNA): TGCAGCGCACGGACAGTCGGTAGAGATACGCAGTATTTT.

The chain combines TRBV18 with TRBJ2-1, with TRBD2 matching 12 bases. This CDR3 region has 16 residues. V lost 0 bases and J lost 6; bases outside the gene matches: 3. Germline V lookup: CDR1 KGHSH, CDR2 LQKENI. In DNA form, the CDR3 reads TGTGCCAGCTCACCACCCCTAGCGGGAGGGTCCAATGAGCAGTTCTTC. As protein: CASSPPLAGGSNEQFF.

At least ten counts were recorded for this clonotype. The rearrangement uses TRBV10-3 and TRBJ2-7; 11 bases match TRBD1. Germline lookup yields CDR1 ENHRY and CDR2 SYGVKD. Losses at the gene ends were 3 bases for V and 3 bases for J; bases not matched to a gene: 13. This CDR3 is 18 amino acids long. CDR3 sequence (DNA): TGTGCCATCAGTGACTTAACCCATCCGGGACAGGGGGGCTACGAGCAGTACTTC. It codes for CAISDLTHPGQGGYEQYF.

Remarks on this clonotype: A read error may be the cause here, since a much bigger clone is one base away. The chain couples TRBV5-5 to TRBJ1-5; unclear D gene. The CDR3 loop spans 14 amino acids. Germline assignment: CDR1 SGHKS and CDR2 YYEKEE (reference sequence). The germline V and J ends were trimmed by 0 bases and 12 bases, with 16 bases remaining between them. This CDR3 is CASSLVGPPEIQHF. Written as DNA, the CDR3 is TGTGCCAGCAGCTTGGTTGGGCCGCCGGAGATCCAGCATTTT.

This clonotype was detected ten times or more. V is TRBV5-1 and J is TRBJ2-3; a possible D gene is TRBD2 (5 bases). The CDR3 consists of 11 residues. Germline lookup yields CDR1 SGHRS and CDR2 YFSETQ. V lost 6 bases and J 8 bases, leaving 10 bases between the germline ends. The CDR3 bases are TGCGCCAGCATCCTAGCCGGTACGCAGTATTTT. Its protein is CASILAGTQYF.